The rows below give T cell receptor beta chains drawn from one sample of a study of cytomegalovirus exposure and HLA in healthy donors. The method was immunoSEQ multiplex PCR; TCRdb's version includes in-frame clones alone and lacks a portion of them. Of 95,000 to 150,000 clones in the sample, 15% were seen once. The sample was PBMCs. These receptors were taken from a woman aged 18-29 years in good health and CMV-seronegative. Both conserved end residues are part of each CDR3. Each record gives: J gene, clone size, V gene, D gene, CDR3 DNA, CDR3 protein. D genes are given only for firm matches. Size values are once, few and many counts, or a class for expanded clones, and some rows have none.

J gene: TRBJ1-1; clone size: .; V gene: TRBV18; D gene: TRBD1; CDR3 DNA: TGTGCCAGCTCAGCGGACAGGGTAACTGAAGCTTTCTTT; CDR3 protein: CASSADRVTEAFF
J gene: TRBJ1-4; clone size: few; V gene: TRBV28; D gene: .; CDR3 DNA: TGTGCCAGCACCCGAGCAGGCCGGCATAATGAAAAACTGTTTTTT; CDR3 protein: CASTRAGRHNEKLFF
J gene: TRBJ2-1; clone size: .; V gene: TRBV18; D gene: .; CDR3 DNA: TGTGCCAGCTCACCATCGACGGGGTTGTACAATGAGCAGTTCTTC; CDR3 protein: CASSPSTGLYNEQFF
J gene: TRBJ2-3; clone size: .; V gene: TRBV5-1; D gene: TRBD1; CDR3 DNA: TGCGCCAGCAGCTATTCCGGGACAGGGGGCGCGACAGATACGCAGTATTTT; CDR3 protein: CASSYSGTGGATDTQYF
J gene: TRBJ1-2; clone size: .; V gene: TRBV7-8; D gene: TRBD1; CDR3 DNA: TGTGCCAGCAGCTCCGGCATTGGGGACAGGGGCTTTCTAGGTGGCTACACCTTC; CDR3 protein: CASSSGIGDRGFLGGYTF
J gene: TRBJ1-2; clone size: few; V gene: TRBV10-3; D gene: .; CDR3 DNA: TGTGCCATCAGTGAGTCGGGCAGGGGAGACCACTATGGCTACACCTTC; CDR3 protein: CAISESGRGDHYGYTF
J gene: TRBJ1-2; clone size: .; V gene: TRBV10-3; D gene: .; CDR3 DNA: TGTGCCATCAGTGCGAGGGATCACTATGGCTACACCTTC; CDR3 protein: CAISARDHYGYTF
J gene: TRBJ2-1; clone size: .; V gene: TRBV6-5; D gene: TRBD2; CDR3 DNA: TGTGCCAGCAGCCCAGGACTAGAGGGAGTTCGGGAGCAGTTCTTC; CDR3 protein: CASSPGLEGVREQFF
J gene: TRBJ2-3; clone size: few; V gene: TRBV9; D gene: TRBD2; CDR3 DNA: TGTGCCAGCAGCATTAGCGGGATTAGCACAGATACGCAGTATTTT; CDR3 protein: CASSISGISTDTQYF
J gene: TRBJ1-2; clone size: few; V gene: TRBV4-3; D gene: .; CDR3 DNA: TGCGCCAGCAGCCAAGATGACAGCACCTATGGCTACACCTTC; CDR3 protein: CASSQDDSTYGYTF